This T cell receptor (beta chain) comes out of a study of T cell repertoires in cytomegalovirus infection. This clonotype was detected ten times or more. CDR1 and CDR2 (germline): LGHNT, FRNRAP. The CDR3 spans 13 residues. The ends were cut back, 2 bases at V and 5 bases at J, with 9 bases in the middle. Using its own MiXCR run on the reads, TCRdb lists one record per CDR3 protein. The sample includes approximately 490,000 distinct CDR3 sequences, approximately 10% of them seen just once. This clonotype was sampled from a human donor in good health (CMV status not recorded). Some clones in this sample may be carry-over from other donors' samples. The chain has TRBV12-5 and TRBJ1-2; D is uncertain. Input material: PBMCs. CDR3 sequence: CASGLFSGYGYTF. DNA of the CDR3: TGTGCTAGTGGTTTGTTTTCAGGATATGGCTACACCTTC.